A single count supports the clone carrying this T cell receptor beta chain. Data came from immunoSEQ multiplex PCR; TCRdb stores just in-frame clones and leaves some out. The sample has around 130,000 clones, about 92% seen once. The sample belongs to a study of control samples from healthy donors and cancer patients. The CDR3 totals 15 residues. Trimming shortened V by 2 bases and J by 7 bases, and 14 bases separated the two germline ends. In germline, CDR1 is SGHTA, CDR2 FQGNSA. This sequence joins TRBV7-2 and TRBJ2-2; D possibly corresponds to TRBD2 (7 bases). The sequence came from a man aged 50-59 years with head and neck cancer. Sequences were obtained from PBMCs. The CDR3: CASSLWAGANGELFF. Written as DNA, the CDR3 is TGTGCCAGCAGCTTATGGGCGGGGGCTAACGGGGAGCTGTTTTTT.